Sequencing of this T cell receptor beta chain was carried out in a study of vaccination effects on CD4 cells after COVID-19. About the research overall: Participants each got two BNT162b2 or mRNA-1273 vaccine doses.

V lost 0 bases, J lost 5 bases, and 9 bases lay in between. The CDR3 spans 14 residues. Germline V CDR1 and CDR2: SGHRS, YFSETQ. With respect to this clone: Its antigen is not known.

This table comes from immunoSEQ multiplex PCR, and its TCRdb copy is limited to in-frame clones, with some not included. This table holds roughly 42,000 clones, approximately 80% found once. Before sequencing, viral peptide pools were used by the ViraFEST assay to expand antigen-specific CD4+ T cells. At the end of over 8 days of culture, CD4+ T cells were isolated. Absence of prior SARS-CoV-2 infection characterized the vaccine recipients, who showed negative nucleocapsid antibodies. A density of roughly 2 million PBMC per well was used; these cells were cultured with approximately 9.1 IU/ml IL-2 and 10 ug/ml peptides.

The clonotype comes from a human donor who received a COVID-19 vaccine. Sequencing used CD4+ T cells from PBMCs cultured with HCoV-NL63 spike peptides, obtained before COVID-19 vaccination. The V call is TRBV5-1, the J call TRBJ2-1, with unresolved D. This CDR3 reads CASSLGGLNNEQFF. CDR3 coding DNA: TGCGCCAGCAGCTTGGGGGGTCTGAACAATGAGCAGTTCTTC.